This T cell receptor (beta chain) was observed in a study of T cell repertoires in cytomegalovirus infection. Study-wide background: Matching HLA type, along with CMV infection, was indicated by public TCR beta signatures.

The ends lost 1 base at V and 6 bases at J; junction bases unmatched: 7. The CDR3 spans 16 residues. Germline CDR1 reads MNHNS; CDR2 reads SASEGT. Comments on this clonotype: Its antigen is as yet unknown.

Study-wide findings and caveats: Summed public TCR beta family frequency identified CMV carriers bearing the relevant HLA. Across the ex vivo response, the dominant clonotypes were HLA-C-restricted CMV-specific TCR beta clonotypes.

MiXCR was run by TCRdb on the reads, yielding one entry per CDR3 protein. Of approximately 630,000 distinct CDR3 sequences listed, roughly 26% are singletons. Sequenced sample: CD8+ T cells from PBMCs. V and J are TRBV6-1 and TRBJ2-7; 12 positions agree with TRBD2. The origin of this receptor is a human donor in good health (CMV status not recorded). Some clones in this sample may be carry-over from other donors' samples. The CDR3 bases are TGTGCCAGCAGTGAAGAACCTAGCGGGGGGGCCCTCGAGCAGTACTTC. As protein: CASSEEPSGGALEQYF.